The entry that follows covers one T cell receptor beta chain sequence. Its antigen is not known. The table came from immunoSEQ multiplex PCR; TCRdb's copy has only in-frame clones and leaves some out. The repertoire holds 45,000 to 50,000 clones, 78% seen once, with about 0.8% in the top ten. Single viable CD3+CD4+CD8-CD45RO+ cells were sorted as the memory CD4+ T cells. Serostatus was set by detecting CMV pp150, pp28, p38, p52 IgG. This sample was included in a study of memory CD4+ T cells and cytomegalovirus serostatus. Study-level results: The CMV-associated TCR signature appears largely within the CD4+ memory repertoire. Of 150 to 200 reported CMV TCRbeta sequences, about 67 were found in memory CD4+ repertoires.

The sample was memory CD4+ T cells from blood. The clonotype was recovered from an adult in good health and CMV-seronegative.

The CDR3 protein is CASRLWGTNTYGYTF. For the CDR3, the DNA is TGTGCCAGCAGACTGTGGGGGACCAACACATATGGCTACACCTTC. The chain combines TRBV5-6 with TRBJ1-2; maybe TRBD1 (5 bases). The CDR3 runs 15 residues. Trimming removed 5 bases from V and 5 bases from J, with 19 bases in between. Germline lookup yields CDR1 SGHDT and CDR2 YYEEEE.